This TCR beta chain comes out of a study of shared clonotypes between healthy human individuals. Study details: CD4 naive cells filled three plates per donor, CD4 memory three, CD8 naive two and CD8 memory one.

The authors ran the assay at deep level. Some clones are missing from TCRdb's copy, which holds only in-frame ones; the method was immunoSEQ multiplex PCR. The sample consists of under 1,900,000 clones, less than 99% of them appearing once. The CDR3 loop spans 15 amino acids. Per germline, CDR1 SQVTM and CDR2 ANQGSEA. The V end lost 1 base, the J end lost 2 bases, and 12 bases lay between the germline ends. What was sequenced was naive CD4+ T cells sorted from blood. Regarding subset: CD45RA+ positively selected. This receptor was obtained from a man aged 30 to 45 in good health. The rearrangement links TRBV29-1 to TRBJ2-1, with a possible D match to TRBD2 (5 bases). CDR3: CSVEVPGKPYNEQFF. The CDR3 DNA follows: TGCAGCGTTGAAGTACCGGGAAAGCCCTACAATGAGCAGTTCTTC.